The clone carrying this T cell receptor beta chain was recorded only once. The entry originates in a study of blood T cell repertoires in COVID-19. Looking at the study overall: Both acute and convalescent COVID-19 samples were obtained from the United States, Italy and Spain. T cells, B-cell-depleted T cells, or PBMCs provided the cDNA or gDNA that served as material.

In the authors' workflow: Amplification with reference gene primers provided the estimates of nucleated cell counts. The method was immunoSEQ multiplex PCR; TCRdb's version includes in-frame clones alone and lacks a portion of them. That table furnishes V, J and clone size, whereas the DNA furnished D and trimming. The sample has 45,000 or so clones, 83% seen once. The source material was peripheral blood. The receptor was isolated from an elderly man in a cohort sampled during active COVID-19.

The CDR3 DNA is TGTGCCAGCAGCCCGGGCGGGACTGGGTCCTACGAGCAGTACTTC. Encoded protein: CASSPGGTGSYEQYF. This sequence joins TRBV7-2 and TRBJ2-7; TRBD2 might be the D (6 bases). V was trimmed by 5 bases and J by 1 base, leaving 15 bases between them. The CDR3 is 15 amino acids. Germline loops: CDR1 SGHTA, CDR2 FQGNSA.